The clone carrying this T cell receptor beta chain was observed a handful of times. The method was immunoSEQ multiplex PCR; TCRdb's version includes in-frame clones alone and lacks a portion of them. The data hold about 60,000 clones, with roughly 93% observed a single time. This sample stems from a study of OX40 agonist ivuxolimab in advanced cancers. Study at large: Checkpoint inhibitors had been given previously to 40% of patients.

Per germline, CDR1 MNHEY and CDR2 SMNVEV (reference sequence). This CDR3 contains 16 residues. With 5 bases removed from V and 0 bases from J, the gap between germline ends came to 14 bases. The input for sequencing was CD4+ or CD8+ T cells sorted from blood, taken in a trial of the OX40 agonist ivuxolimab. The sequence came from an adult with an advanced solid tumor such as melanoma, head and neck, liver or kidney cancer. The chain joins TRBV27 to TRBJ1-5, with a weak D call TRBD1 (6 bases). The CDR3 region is CASSPGGGPSNQPQHF. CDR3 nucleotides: TGTGCCAGCAGTCCCGGCGGGGGCCCTAGCAATCAGCCCCAGCATTTT.